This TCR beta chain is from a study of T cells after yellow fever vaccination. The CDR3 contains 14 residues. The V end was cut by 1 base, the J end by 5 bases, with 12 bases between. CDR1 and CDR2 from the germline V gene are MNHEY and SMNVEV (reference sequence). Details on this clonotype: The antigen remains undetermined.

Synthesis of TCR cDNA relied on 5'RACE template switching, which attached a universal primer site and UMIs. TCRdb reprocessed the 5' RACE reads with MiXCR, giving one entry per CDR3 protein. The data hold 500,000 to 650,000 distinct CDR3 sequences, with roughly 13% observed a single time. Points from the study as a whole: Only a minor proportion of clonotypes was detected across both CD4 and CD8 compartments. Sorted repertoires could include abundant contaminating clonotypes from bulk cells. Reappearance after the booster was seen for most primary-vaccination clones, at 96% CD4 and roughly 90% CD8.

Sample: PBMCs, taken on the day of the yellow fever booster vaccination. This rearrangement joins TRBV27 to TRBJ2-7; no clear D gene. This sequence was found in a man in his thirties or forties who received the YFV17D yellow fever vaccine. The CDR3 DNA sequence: TGTGCCAGCAGTTTATATCCCAAGGGCGACGAGCAGTACTTC. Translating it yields CASSLYPKGDEQYF.